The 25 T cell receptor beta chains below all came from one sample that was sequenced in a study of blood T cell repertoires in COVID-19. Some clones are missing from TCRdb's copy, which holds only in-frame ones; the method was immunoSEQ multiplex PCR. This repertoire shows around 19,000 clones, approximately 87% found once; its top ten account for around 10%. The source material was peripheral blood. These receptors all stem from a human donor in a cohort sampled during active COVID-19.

The DNA for the CDR3 is TGTGCCAGCAGTGAGGGAACAGGGGGCGGGTTCATCACTGAAGCTTTCTTT. Protein product: CASSEGTGGGFITEAFF. The chain employs TRBV25-1 and TRBJ1-1; 9 bases align to TRBD1. The length of the CDR3 is 17 residues. The junction had 12 bases not matched to a gene; V was cut back by 3 bases and J by 4 bases. Germline V lookup: CDR1 MGHDK, CDR2 SYGVNS.

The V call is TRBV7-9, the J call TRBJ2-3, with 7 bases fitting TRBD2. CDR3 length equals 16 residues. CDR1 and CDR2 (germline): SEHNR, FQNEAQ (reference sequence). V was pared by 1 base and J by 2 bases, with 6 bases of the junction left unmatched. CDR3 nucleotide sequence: TGTGCCAGCAGCTTAGGAGCGGGATCGAACACAGATACGCAGTATTTT. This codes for CASSLGAGSNTDTQYF.

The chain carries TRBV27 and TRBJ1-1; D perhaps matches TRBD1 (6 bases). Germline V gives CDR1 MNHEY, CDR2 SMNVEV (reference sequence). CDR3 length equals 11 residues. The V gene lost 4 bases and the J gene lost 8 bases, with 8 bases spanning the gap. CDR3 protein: CASSSGTEAFF. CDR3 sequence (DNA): TGTGCCAGCAGTTCCGGGACAGAAGCTTTCTTT.

CDR3 bases: TGTGCCAGCATCTTGCGGGAGGGAGCAGATACGCAGTATTTT. Its protein is CASILREGADTQYF. This sequence joins TRBV21-1 and TRBJ2-3; the table assigns TRBD2, which was not confirmed against the DNA. TRBV21-1 corresponds to a pseudogene. CDR3 length equals 14 residues.

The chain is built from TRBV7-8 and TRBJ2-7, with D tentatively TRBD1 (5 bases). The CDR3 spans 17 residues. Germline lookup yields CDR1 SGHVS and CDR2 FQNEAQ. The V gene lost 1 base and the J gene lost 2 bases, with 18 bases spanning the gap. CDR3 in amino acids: CASSLVSAGHKTYEQYF. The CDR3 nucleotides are TGTGCCAGCAGCTTAGTCTCTGCCGGACACAAGACCTACGAGCAGTACTTC. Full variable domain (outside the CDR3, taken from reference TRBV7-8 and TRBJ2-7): GAGVSQSPRYKVAKRGQDVALRCDPISGHVSLFWYQQALGQGPEFLTYFQNEAQLDKSGLPSDRFFAERPEGSVSTLKIQRTQQEDSAVYLCASSLVSAGHKTYEQYFGPGTRLTVT.

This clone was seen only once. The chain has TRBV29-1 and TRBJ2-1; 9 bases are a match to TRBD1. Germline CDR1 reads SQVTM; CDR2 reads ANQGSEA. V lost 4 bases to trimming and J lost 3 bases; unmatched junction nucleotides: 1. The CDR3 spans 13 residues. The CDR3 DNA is TGCAGCGTTGGGACAGGGGACTACAATGAGCAGTTCTTC. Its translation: CSVGTGDYNEQFF.

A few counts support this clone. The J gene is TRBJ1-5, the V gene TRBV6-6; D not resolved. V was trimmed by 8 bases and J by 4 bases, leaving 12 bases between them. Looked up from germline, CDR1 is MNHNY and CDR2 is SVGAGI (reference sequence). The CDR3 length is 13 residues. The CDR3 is CASRMVTNQPQHF. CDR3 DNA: TGTGCCAGCCGCATGGTGACTAATCAGCCCCAGCATTTT.

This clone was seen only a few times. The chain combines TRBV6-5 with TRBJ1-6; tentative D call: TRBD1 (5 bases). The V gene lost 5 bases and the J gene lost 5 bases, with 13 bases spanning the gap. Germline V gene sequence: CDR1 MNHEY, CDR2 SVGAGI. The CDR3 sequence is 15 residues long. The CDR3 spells CASSIAGTNNSPLHF. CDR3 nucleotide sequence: TGTGCCAGCAGTATCGCTGGGACTAATAATTCACCCCTCCACTTT.

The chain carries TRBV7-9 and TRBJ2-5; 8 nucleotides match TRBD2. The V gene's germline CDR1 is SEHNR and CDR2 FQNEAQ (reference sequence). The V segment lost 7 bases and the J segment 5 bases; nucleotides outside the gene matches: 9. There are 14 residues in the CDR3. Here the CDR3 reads CASMREEVSETQYF. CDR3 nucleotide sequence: TGTGCCAGCATGCGGGAGGAGGTTAGCGAGACCCAGTACTTC.

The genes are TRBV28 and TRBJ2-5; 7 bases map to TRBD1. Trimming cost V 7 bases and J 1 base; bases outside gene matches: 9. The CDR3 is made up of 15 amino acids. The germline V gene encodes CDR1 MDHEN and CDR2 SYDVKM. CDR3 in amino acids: CASTHPDRIQETQYF. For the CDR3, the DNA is TGTGCCAGCACCCATCCGGACAGGATCCAAGAGACCCAGTACTTC.

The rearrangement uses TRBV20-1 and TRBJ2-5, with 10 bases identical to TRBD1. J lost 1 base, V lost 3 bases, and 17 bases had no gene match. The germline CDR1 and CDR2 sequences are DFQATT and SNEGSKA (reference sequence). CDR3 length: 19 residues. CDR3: CSASPNLGQGRGGQETQYF. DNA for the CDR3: TGCAGTGCTAGTCCGAATCTGGGACAGGGGCGGGGTGGCCAAGAGACCCAGTACTTC.

The CDR3 protein is CASSLEGGNTEAFF. DNA for the CDR3: TGTGCCAGCAGCTTAGAAGGGGGTAACACTGAAGCTTTCTTT. The chain joins TRBV7-8 to TRBJ1-1; a weak D match, TRBD1 (6 bases). Germline V gives CDR1 SGHVS, CDR2 FQNEAQ. The V and J ends lost 1 base and 2 bases respectively, with 8 bases between them. The CDR3 extends over 14 amino acids.

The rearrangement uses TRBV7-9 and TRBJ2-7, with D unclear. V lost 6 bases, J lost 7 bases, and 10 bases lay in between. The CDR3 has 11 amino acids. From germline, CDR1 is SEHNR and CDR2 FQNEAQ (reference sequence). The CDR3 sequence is CASSPLREQYF. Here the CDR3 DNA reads TGTGCCAGCAGTCCCTTACGGGAGCAGTACTTC.

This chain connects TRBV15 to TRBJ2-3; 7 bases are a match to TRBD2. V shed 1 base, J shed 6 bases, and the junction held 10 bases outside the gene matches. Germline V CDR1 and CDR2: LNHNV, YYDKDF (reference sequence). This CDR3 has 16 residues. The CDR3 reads CATSRVAGELVDTQYF. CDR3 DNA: TGTGCCACCAGCAGAGTAGCGGGTGAACTCGTGGATACGCAGTATTTT.

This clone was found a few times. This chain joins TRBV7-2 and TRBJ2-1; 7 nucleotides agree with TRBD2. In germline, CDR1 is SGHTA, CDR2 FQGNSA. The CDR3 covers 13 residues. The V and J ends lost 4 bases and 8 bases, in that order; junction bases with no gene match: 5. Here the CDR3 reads CASSSAGVYEQFF. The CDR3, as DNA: TGTGCCAGCAGCTCCGCGGGGGTATATGAGCAGTTCTTC.

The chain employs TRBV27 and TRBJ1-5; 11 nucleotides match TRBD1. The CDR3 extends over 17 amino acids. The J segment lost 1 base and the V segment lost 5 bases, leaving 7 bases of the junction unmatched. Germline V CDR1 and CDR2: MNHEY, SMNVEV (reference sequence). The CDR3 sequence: CASSPPGTGGSNQPQHF. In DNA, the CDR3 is TGTGCCAGCAGTCCCCCCGGGACAGGGGGGAGCAATCAGCCCCAGCATTTT.

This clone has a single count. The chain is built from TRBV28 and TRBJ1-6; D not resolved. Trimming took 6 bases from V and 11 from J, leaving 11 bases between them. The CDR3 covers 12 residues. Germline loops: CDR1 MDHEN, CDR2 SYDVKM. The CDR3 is CASSSGRAPLHF. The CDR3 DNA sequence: TGTGCCAGCAGCTCCGGTCGGGCACCCCTCCACTTT.

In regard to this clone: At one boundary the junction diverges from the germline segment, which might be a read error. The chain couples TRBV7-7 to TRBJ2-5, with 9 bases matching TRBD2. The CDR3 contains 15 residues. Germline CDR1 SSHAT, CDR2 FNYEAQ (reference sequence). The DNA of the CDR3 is TGTGCTAGCAGCTTCGGGACTAGCAGACAAGAGACCCAGTACTTC. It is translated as CASSFGTSRQETQYF.

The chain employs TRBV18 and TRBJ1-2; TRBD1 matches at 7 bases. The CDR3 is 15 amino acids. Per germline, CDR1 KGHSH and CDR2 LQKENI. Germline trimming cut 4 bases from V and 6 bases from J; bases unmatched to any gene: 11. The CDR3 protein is CASSLSPGTENGYTF. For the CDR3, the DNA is TGTGCCAGCTCACTCAGTCCCGGGACAGAGAATGGCTACACCTTC.

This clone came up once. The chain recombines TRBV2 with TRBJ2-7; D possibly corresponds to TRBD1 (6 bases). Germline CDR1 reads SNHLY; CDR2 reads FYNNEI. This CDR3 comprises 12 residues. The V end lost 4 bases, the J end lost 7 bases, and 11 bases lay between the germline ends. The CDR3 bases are TGTGCCAGCAGTGGACAGGACTGGGAGCAGTACTTC. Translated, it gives CASSGQDWEQYF. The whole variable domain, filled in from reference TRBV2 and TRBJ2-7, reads EPEVTQTPSHQVTQMGQEVILRCVPISNHLYFYWYRQILGQKVEFLVSFYNNEISEKSEIFDDQFSVERPDGSNFTLKIRSTKLEDSAMYFCASSGQDWEQYFGPGTRLTVT.

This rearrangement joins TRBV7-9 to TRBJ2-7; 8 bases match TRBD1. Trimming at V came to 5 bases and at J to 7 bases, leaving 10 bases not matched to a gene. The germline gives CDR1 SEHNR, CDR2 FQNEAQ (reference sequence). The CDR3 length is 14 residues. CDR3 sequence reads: CASSQVQGAEEQYF. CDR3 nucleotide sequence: TGTGCCAGCAGCCAGGTCCAGGGGGCGGAAGAGCAGTACTTC. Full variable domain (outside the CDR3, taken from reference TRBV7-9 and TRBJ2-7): DTGVSQNPRHKITKRGQNVTFRCDPISEHNRLYWYRQTLGQGPEFLTYFQNEAQLEKSRLLSDRFSAERPKGSFSTLEIQRTEQGDSAMYLCASSQVQGAEEQYFGPGTRLTVT.

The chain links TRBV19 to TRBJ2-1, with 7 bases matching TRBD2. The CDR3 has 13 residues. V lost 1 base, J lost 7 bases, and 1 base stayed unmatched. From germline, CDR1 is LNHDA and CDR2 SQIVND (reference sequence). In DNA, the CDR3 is TGTGCCAGTAGTATAGGGACTAGGAATGAGCAGTTCTTC. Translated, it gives CASSIGTRNEQFF.

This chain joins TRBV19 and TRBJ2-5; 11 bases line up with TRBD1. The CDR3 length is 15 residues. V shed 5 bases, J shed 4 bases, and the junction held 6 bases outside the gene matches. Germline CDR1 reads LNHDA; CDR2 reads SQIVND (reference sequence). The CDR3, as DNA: TGTGCCAGTAGTCCTCGGACAGGGGGCTTAGAGACCCAGTACTTC. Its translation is CASSPRTGGLETQYF.

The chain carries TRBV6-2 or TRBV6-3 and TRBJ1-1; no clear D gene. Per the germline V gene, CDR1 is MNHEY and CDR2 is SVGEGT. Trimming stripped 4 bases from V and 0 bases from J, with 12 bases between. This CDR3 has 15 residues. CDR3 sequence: CASSSPRGLNTEAFF. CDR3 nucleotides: TGTGCCAGCAGTTCCCCACGAGGCCTGAACACTGAAGCTTTCTTT.

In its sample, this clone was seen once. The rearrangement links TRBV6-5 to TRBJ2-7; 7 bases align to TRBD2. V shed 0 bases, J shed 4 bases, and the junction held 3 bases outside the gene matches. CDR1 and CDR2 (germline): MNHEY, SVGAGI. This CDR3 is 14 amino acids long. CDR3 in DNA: TGTGCCAGCAGTTACTCCCCCGGGGGGTACGAGCAGTACTTC. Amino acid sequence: CASSYSPGGYEQYF.